Sequencing of this T cell receptor delta chain was carried out in a study of Vδ1+ human thymocytes. CDR1 is TSWWSYY and CDR2 is QGS in the germline V gene. V shed 5 bases and J shed 8 bases, with 24 bases lying between them. The CDR3 is made up of 16 amino acids. The template was reverse-transcribed extracted RNA. CDR3 amplicons came from multiplex PCR with pooled V-gene forward and constant-region reverse primers. TCRdb called clones anew from the multiplex PCR reads with CATT. The sample lists approximately 25,000 delta-chain clones; 6% to 8% were seen once. This clone was found a few times. Its specificity is unknown. Findings of the study overall: Highly polyclonal TRG and TRD repertoires with Gaussian CDR3 length distributions appeared in thymus. About 20% of thymic delta-chain sequences were Vdelta2, with few Vdelta3, unlike blood Vdelta1+ controls.

V usage is TRDV1 and J usage is TRDJ1; possible D gene TRDD2, 5 bases. The receptor was derived from a girl under three years old who had congenital heart surgery. The sample comprised Vdelta1+ gamma-delta thymocytes from the thymus. Subset meaning: FACS-sorted CD3+ TCRalphabeta- TCRVdelta1+ TCRVdelta2- thymocytes. The CDR3 protein is CALGKNSLPYATKLIF. CDR3 sequence (DNA): TGTGCTCTTGGGAAAAACAGCCTCCCCTACGCTACCAAACTCATCTTT.